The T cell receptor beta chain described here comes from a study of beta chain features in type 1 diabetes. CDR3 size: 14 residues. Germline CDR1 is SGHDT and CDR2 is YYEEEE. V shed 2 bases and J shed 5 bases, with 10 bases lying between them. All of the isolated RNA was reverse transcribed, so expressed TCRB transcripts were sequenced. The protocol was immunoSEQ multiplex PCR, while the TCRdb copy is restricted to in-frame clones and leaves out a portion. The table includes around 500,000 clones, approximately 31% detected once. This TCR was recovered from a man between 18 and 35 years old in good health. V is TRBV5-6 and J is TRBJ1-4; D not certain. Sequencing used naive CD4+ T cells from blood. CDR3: CASSFNMGNEKLFF. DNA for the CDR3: TGTGCCAGCAGCTTCAACATGGGGAATGAAAAACTGTTTTTT.